The entry below gives a single T cell receptor (beta chain) sequence along with its context. This entry belongs to a study of HIV-infected patients and healthy controls. TCRdb fed the 5' RACE reads into MiXCR, producing one record per CDR3 protein. The data hold almost 65,000 distinct CDR3 sequences, with roughly 21% observed a single time. V lost 9 bases to trimming and J lost 3 bases; unmatched junction nucleotides: 3. Germline V gene lookup returns CDR1 SNHLY and CDR2 FYNNEI. This CDR3 has 12 residues. The sequence was collected from a human donor in good health. The sample taken for sequencing was CD4+ T cells from blood. The rearrangement uses TRBV2 and TRBJ2-5; TRBD1 matches at 8 bases. DNA of the CDR3: TGTGCCAGGAGGACAGGGAAAGAGACCCAGTACTTC. It specifies CARRTGKETQYF.